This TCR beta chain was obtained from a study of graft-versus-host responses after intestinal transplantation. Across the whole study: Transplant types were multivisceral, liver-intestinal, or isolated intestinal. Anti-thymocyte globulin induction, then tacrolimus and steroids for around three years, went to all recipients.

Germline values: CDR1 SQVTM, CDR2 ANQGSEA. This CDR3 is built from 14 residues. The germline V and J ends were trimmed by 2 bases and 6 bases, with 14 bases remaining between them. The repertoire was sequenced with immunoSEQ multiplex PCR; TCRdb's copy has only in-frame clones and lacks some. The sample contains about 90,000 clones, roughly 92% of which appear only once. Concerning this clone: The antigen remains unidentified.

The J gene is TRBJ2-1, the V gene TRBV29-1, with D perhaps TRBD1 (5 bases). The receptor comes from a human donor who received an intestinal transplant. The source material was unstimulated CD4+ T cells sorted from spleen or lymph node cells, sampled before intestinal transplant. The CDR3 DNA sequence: TGCAGCGTTGAAAGGGGCTCGCAGCCCAATGAGCAGTTCTTC. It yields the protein CSVERGSQPNEQFF.